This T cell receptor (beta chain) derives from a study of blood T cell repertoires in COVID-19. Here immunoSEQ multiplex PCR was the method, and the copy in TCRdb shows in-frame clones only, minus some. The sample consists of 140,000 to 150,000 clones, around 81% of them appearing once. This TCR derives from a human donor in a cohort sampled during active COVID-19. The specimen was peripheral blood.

Here the CDR3 DNA reads TGTGCCAGCGGACTGACAGGGACCGGGGAGCTGTTTTTT. It yields the protein CASGLTGTGELFF. This rearrangement joins TRBV28 to TRBJ2-2; 7 bases are shared with TRBD1. This CDR3 contains 13 residues. V dropped 8 bases and J dropped 5; count of bases not matched to a gene: 5. The germline gives CDR1 MDHEN, CDR2 SYDVKM.